A selection of T cell receptor beta chains follows, all from one sample in a study of blood T cell repertoires in COVID-19. Libraries were prepared by immunoSEQ multiplex PCR; TCRdb keeps only in-frame clonotypes and omits some of them. The table lists roughly 180,000 clones, roughly four fifths of them singletons. The sequenced sample was PBMCs or T cells enriched from blood (not recorded which). These receptors originate from a man aged 35 to 55 who had recovered from COVID-19. The CDR3 runs from the conserved cysteine through the conserved F or W. D genes are given only for firm matches. Clone size is stated in some rows and not others, as once, few, many or a class when expanded.

d_call	v_call	clone_size	j_call	cdr3_aa
TRBD2	TRBV6-4	many	TRBJ2-1	CASSKLAGVSNEQFF
TRBD1	TRBV5-1	few	TRBJ1-2	CASSLESGTGGDGYTF
TRBD1	TRBV14	NA	TRBJ1-2	CASSLPGTGYGYTF
TRBD1	TRBV19	NA	TRBJ2-7	CASSPGQGRAYEQYF
TRBD1	TRBV5-1	once	TRBJ1-4	CASGTGVDNEKLFF
NA	TRBV5-5	NA	TRBJ1-5	CASSQKTWTRGWGEQPQHF
TRBD2	TRBV28	NA	TRBJ2-1	CASSLVASGRNEQFF
TRBD1	TRBV4-2	NA	TRBJ1-6	CASSQDRDRNSPLHF
TRBD1	TRBV28	NA	TRBJ1-2	CASSSGQGAQGYTF
TRBD2	TRBV3-1/TRBV3-2	NA	TRBJ2-3	CASSPSGPTTDTQYF
TRBD1	TRBV7-2	NA	TRBJ1-2	CASSPANRGSVDGYTF
TRBD1	TRBV5-1	NA	TRBJ1-5	CASSRGTGGQPQHF
NA	TRBV5-5	NA	TRBJ1-1	CASSLAGTIRGEAFF
NA	TRBV9	NA	TRBJ2-3	CASSPGGGSRNTQYF
TRBD2	TRBV4-3	once	TRBJ2-1	CASSPGLAGDDEQFF
TRBD1	TRBV30	NA	TRBJ1-6	CAWMGTVNSPLHF
NA	TRBV28	NA	TRBJ2-1	CASSFGGHNEQFF
NA	TRBV13	once	TRBJ2-7	CASSSGLSYEQYF
NA	TRBV10-2	NA	TRBJ1-2	CASSDHAGEGSRGYTF
TRBD1	TRBV28	NA	TRBJ1-6	CASRTGRSYNSPLHF